This TCR beta chain comes out of a study of blood T cell repertoires in COVID-19 (dated by TCRdb to about 2020). As for the study more broadly: The collaborator samples originated in the United States, Italy and Spain and spanned the acute and convalescent phases of COVID-19. The material from the prospective study consisted of cDNA or gDNA derived from T cells, B-cell-depleted T cells, or PBMCs. The dataset comprised deeply sampled blood TCRbeta repertoires from subjects exposed to, actively infected with, or recovered from COVID-19. The repertoires were released in a freely available public database intended as a resource for research on the immune response to SARS-CoV-2. The samples were drawn from two sources: the first 160 participants of the ongoing ImmuneRACE study, and 1,254 subjects contributed by 6 global collaborators. Sample metadata almost always included a de-identified subject ID, COVID-19 status, age in years and sex. HLA class I and class II types, where available, came from metadata supplied by the sample provider rather than from assay-based typing.

V loses 3 bases of germline sequence and J loses 1 base, and the interval between the two ends is 6 bases. The CDR3 runs 13 residues from the cysteine to the phenylalanine. Only the CDR3 portion is preserved as DNA: 39 bases, with reading frame beginning at the first base. CDR1 and CDR2, per the germline V gene (reference sequence), are LNHDA and SQIVND. General study outcomes and caveats: Clinical and demographic metadata were provided uncurated, with the amount varying by source and participant.

The collaborating institutions used their own protocols to collect whole blood in K2EDTA tubes. Collaborator samples were shipped for TCRbeta analysis as frozen whole blood, isolated PBMCs, or DNA extracted from either sample type. TCRbeta CDR3 regions were amplified from genomic DNA using the immunoSEQ Assay, a bias-controlled multiplex PCR. As for how the authors treated the data: The number of nucleated cells in each sample was estimated by amplification of reference gene primers within the assay. To quantify the absolute abundance of each unique TCRbeta CDR3 rearrangement, sequence reads were collapsed and filtered. For each sample, productive Simpson clonality was calculated as the square root of Simpson's diversity index across productive rearrangements. Drawn from immuneACCESS, this table holds only the in-frame rearrangements with V and J called that TCRdb kept. Clones are partly lost; checked studies trace under half to an unresolved V gene and leave the rest unexplained. V and J calls and clone size are given by that table; D and trimming were obtained from the DNA. Present in this sample are almost 55,000 clones, about nine tenths of which were seen just once. The ten largest clones add up to around 8.2% of the sample.

In the case of this clone: Its antigen has not been determined. One base away there is no much larger clone; base qualities are not given.

The material sequenced was peripheral blood. The sequence joins TRBV19 to TRBJ1-2; there is no confident call for the D gene. This receptor was identified in a middle-aged woman with active COVID-19. The sequence in DNA is TGTGCCAGTAGTATCTCGGTTAACTATGGCTACACCTTC. Translated, this is CASSISVNYGYTF. Where the CDR3 stops, the reference TRBV19 and TRBJ1-2 genes take over; the full variable domain is DGGITQSPKYLFRKEGQNVTLSCEQNLNHDAMYWYRQDPGQGLRLIYYSQIVNDFQKGDIAEGYSVSREKKESFPLTVTSAQKNPTAFYLCASSISVNYGYTFGSGTRLTVV.